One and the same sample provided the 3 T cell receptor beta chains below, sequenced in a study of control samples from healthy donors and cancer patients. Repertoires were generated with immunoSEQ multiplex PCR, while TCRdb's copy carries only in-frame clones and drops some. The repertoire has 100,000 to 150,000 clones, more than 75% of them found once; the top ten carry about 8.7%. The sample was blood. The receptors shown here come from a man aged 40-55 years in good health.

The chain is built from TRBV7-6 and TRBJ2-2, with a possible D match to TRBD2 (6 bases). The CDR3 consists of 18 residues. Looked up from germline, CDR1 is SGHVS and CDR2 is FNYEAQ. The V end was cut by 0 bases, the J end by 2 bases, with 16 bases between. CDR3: CASSLAAAGGTNTGELFF. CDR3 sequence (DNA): TGTGCCAGCAGCTTAGCGGCGGCCGGGGGAACTAACACCGGGGAGCTGTTTTTT.

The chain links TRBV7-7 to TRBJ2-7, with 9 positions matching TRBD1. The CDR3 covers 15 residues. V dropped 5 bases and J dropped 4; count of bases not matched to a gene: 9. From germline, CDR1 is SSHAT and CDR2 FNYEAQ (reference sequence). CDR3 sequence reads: CASSPQQGAGYEQYF. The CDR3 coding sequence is TGTGCCAGCAGCCCTCAACAGGGGGCTGGTTACGAGCAGTACTTC.

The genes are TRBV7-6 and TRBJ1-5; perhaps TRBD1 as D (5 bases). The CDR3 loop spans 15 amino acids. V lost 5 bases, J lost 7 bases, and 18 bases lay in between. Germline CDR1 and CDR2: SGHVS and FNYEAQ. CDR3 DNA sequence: TGTGCCAGCAGCCTAACACCCAGGGTTCGGCAGCCCCAGCATTTT. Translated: CASSLTPRVRQPQHF.